What follows is one TCR beta chain and its context. Its antigen is currently unknown. V was trimmed by 4 bases and J by 8 bases, leaving 14 bases between them. The CDR3 has 12 residues. Germline V gene sequence: CDR1 SQVTM, CDR2 ANQGSEA. The data belong to a study of post-analysis software for immune sequencing data. Study-level points and caveats: Among 5 or 6 TRBV segments more frequent in patients than controls were TRBV5-6, TRBV5-1 and TRBV20-1.

Incorporated into the TCR beta cDNA libraries were unique molecular identifiers, which served to reduce PCR and sequencing biases. Input populations of roughly 0.85 to 11 million T cells gave rise to around 480,000 cDNA molecules. TCRdb redid the calling of the PCR reads with MiXCR, one entry per CDR3 protein. The data show roughly 800,000 distinct CDR3 sequences, approximately 50% seen once. Sequences were obtained from blood. This sequence was found in a girl aged 10 to 17 with multiple sclerosis. The chain couples TRBV29-1 to TRBJ1-2, with D uncertain. The chain's CDR3 is CSVVLPAGGYTF. In nucleotides, the CDR3 is TGCAGCGTTGTTCTCCCGGCCGGCGGCTACACCTTC.